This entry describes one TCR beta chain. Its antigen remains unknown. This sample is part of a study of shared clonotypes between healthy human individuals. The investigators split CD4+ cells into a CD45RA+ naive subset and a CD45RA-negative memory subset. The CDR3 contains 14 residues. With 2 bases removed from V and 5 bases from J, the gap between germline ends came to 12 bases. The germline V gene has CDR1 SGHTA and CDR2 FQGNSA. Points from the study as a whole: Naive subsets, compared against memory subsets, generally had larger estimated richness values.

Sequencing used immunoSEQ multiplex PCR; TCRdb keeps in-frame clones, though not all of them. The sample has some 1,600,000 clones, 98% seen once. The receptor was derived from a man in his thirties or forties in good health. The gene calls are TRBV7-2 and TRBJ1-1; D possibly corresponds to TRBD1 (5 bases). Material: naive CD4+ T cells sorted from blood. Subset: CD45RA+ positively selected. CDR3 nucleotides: TGTGCCAGCAGCTTAAATCCAGGGATTACTGAAGCTTTCTTT. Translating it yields CASSLNPGITEAFF.